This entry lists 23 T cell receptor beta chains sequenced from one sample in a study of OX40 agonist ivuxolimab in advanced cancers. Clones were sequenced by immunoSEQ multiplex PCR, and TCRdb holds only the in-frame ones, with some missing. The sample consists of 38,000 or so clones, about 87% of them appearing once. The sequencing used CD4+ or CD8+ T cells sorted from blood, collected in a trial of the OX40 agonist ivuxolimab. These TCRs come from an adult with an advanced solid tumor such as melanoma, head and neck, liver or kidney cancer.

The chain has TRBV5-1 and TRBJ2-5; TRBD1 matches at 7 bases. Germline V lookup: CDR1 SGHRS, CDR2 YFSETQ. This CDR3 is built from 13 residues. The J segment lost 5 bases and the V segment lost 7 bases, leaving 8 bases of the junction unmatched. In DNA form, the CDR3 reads TGCGCCAGCGGGACAGCCCTTGGGGAGACCCAGTACTTC. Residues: CASGTALGETQYF.

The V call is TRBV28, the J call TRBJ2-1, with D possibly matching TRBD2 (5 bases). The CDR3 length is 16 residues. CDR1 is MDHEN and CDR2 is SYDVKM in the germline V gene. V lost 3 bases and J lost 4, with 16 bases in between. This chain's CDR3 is CASSFLPSGIYNEQFF. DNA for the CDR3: TGTGCCAGCAGTTTCCTCCCCTCGGGGATATACAATGAGCAGTTCTTC.

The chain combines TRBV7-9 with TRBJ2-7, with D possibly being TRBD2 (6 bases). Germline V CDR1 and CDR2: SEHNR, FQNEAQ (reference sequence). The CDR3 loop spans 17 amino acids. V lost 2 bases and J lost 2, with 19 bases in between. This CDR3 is CASSLPRLGTAPYEQYF. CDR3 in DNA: TGTGCCAGCAGCTTACCGCGGCTAGGGACTGCTCCCTACGAGCAGTACTTC.

The CDR3, as DNA: TGTGCTAGTGGTTTTTTATACGAGCAGTACTTC. Its translation: CASGFLYEQYF. V gene TRBV12-5 combines with J gene TRBJ2-7; D remains unclear. The V end was cut by 3 bases, the J end by 4 bases, with 4 bases between. CDR1 and CDR2 from the germline V gene are LGHNT and FRNRAP. This CDR3 comprises 11 residues.

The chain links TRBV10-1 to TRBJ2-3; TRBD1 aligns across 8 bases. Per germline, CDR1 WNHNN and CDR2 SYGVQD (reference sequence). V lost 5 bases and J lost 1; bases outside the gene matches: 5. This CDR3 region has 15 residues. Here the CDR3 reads CASSSETGGTDTQYF. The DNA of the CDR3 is TGCGCCAGCAGTTCGGAGACAGGGGGCACAGATACGCAGTATTTT.

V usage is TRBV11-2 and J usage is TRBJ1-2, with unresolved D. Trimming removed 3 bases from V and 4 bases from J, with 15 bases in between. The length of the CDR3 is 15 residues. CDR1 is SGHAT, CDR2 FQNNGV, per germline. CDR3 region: CASSFGRAGSYGYTF. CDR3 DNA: TGTGCCAGCAGCTTCGGGCGGGCCGGGTCCTATGGCTACACCTTC.

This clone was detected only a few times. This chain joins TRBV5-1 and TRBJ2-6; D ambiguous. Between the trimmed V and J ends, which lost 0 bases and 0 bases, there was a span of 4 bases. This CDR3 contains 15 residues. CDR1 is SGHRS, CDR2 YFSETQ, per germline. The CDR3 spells CASSLESSGANVLTF. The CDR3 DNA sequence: TGCGCCAGCAGCTTGGAGAGCTCTGGGGCCAACGTCCTGACTTTC.

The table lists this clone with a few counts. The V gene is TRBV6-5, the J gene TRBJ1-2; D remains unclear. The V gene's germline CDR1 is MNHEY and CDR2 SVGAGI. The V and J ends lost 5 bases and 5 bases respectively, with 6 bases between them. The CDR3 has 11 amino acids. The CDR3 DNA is TGTGCCAGCAGTGAATGGTATGGCTACACCTTC. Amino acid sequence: CASSEWYGYTF.

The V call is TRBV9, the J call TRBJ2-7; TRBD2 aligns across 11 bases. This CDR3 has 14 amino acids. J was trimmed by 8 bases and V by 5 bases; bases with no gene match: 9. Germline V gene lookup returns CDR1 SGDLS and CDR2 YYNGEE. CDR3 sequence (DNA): TGTGCCAGCAGTCAGACTAGCGGGGACTCCAAGCAGTACTTC. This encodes CASSQTSGDSKQYF.

The CDR3: CASSLDGPPNQPQHF. CDR3 nucleotide sequence: TGTGCCAGCAGCTTAGATGGGCCCCCCAATCAGCCCCAGCATTTT. This chain connects TRBV7-9 to TRBJ1-5; no firm D call. V was pared by 1 base and J by 3 bases, with 10 bases between. Per germline, CDR1 SEHNR and CDR2 FQNEAQ (reference sequence). This CDR3 spans 15 amino acids. The whole variable domain, filled in from reference TRBV7-9 and TRBJ1-5, reads DTGVSQNPRHKITKRGQNVTFRCDPISEHNRLYWYRQTLGQGPEFLTYFQNEAQLEKSRLLSDRFSAERPKGSFSTLEIQRTEQGDSAMYLCASSLDGPPNQPQHFGDGTRLSIL.

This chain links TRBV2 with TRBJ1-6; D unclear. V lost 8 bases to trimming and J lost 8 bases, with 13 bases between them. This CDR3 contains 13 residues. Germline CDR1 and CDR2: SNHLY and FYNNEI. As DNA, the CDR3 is TGTGCCAGCGGCCCACAGAAGGATTCACCCCTCCACTTT. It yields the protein CASGPQKDSPLHF.

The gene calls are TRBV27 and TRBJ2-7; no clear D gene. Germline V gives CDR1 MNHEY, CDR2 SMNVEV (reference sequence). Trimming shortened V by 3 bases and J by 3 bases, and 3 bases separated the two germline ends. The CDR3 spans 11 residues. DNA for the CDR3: TGTGCCAGCAGTTTCCTCTACGAGCAGTACTTC. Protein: CASSFLYEQYF.

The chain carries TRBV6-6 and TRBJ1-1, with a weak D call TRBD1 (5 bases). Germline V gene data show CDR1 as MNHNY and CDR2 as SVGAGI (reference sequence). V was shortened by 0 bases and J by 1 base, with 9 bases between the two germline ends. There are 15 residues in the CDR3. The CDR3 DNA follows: TGTGCCAGCAGTTACTCCGGGGGGGGGAACACTGAAGCTTTCTTT. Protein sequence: CASSYSGGGNTEAFF.

CDR3: CASSEPMGTSGRGWRSTDTQYF. The CDR3 bases are TGCGCCAGCAGTGAGCCAATGGGGACTAGCGGGAGAGGTTGGAGAAGCACAGATACGCAGTATTTT. This rearrangement joins TRBV10-2 to TRBJ2-3; TRBD2 aligns across 14 bases. In germline, CDR1 is WSHSY, CDR2 SAAADI. The CDR3 covers 22 residues. With V trimmed by 2 bases and J by 0 bases, 16 bases remained unmatched.

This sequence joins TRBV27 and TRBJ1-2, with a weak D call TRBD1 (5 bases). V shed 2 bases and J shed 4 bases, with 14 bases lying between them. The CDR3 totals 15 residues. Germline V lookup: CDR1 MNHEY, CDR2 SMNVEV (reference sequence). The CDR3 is CASSLVVGGGYGYTF. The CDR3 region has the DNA TGTGCCAGCAGTTTAGTGGTCGGGGGGGGCTATGGCTACACCTTC.

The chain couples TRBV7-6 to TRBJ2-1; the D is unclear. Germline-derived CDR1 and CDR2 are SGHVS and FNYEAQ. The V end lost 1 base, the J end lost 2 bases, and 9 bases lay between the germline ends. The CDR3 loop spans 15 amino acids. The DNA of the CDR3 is TGTGCCAGCAGCTTAGTAGGGAATACCTACAATGAGCAGTTCTTC. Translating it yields CASSLVGNTYNEQFF.

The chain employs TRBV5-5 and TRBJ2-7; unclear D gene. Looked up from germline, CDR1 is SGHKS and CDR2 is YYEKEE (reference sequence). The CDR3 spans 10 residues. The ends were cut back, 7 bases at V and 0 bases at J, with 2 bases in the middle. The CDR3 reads CASGSYEQYF. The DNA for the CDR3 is TGTGCCAGCGGCTCCTACGAGCAGTACTTC.

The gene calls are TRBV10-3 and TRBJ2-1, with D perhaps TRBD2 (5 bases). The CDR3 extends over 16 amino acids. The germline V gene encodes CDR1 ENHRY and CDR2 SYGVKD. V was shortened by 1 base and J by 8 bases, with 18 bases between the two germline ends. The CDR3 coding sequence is TGTGCCATCAGTGAGTTGCCTCCCTTCTCGGGGTATGAGCAGTTCTTC. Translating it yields CAISELPPFSGYEQFF.

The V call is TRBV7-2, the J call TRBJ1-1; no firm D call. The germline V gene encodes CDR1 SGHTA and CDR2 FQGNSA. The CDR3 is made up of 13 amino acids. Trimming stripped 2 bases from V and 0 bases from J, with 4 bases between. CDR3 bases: TGTGCCAGCAGCTTAAGCCTGAACACTGAAGCTTTCTTT. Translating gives CASSLSLNTEAFF. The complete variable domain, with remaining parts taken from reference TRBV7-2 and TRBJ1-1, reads GAGVSQSPSNKVTEKGKDVELRCDPISGHTALYWYRQSLGQGLEFLIYFQGNSAPDKSGLPSDRFSAERTGGSVSTLTIQRTQQEDSAVYLCASSLSLNTEAFFGQGTRLTVV.

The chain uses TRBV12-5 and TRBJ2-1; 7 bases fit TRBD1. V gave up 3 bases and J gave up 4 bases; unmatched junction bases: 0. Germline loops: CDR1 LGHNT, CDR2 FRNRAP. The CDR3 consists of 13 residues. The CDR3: CASGLQGYNEQFF. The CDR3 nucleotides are TGTGCTAGTGGTTTACAGGGGTACAATGAGCAGTTCTTC.

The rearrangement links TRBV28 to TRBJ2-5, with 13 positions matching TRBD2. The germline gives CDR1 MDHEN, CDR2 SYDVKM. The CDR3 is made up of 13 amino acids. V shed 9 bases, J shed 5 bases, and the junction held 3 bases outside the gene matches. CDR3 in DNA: TGTGCCAGTACTAGCGGGAGGGCGGAGACCCAGTACTTC. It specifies CASTSGRAETQYF.

The CDR3 region has the DNA TGTGCCAGCCGGACAGGGTGGTTTACTAATGAAAAACTGTTTTTT. It yields the protein CASRTGWFTNEKLFF. The gene calls are TRBV19 and TRBJ1-4, with TRBD1 matching 8 bases. Germline V gene sequence: CDR1 LNHDA, CDR2 SQIVND (reference sequence). The junction had 8 bases not matched to a gene; V was cut back by 9 bases and J by 2 bases. The CDR3 sequence is 15 residues long.

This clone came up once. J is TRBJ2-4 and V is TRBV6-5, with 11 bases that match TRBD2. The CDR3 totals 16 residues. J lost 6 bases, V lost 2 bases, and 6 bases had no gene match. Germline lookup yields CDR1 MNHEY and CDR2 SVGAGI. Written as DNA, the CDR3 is TGTGCCAGCAGTTACCAGACCGGGACTAGCGGAAACATTCAGTACTTC. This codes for CASSYQTGTSGNIQYF.